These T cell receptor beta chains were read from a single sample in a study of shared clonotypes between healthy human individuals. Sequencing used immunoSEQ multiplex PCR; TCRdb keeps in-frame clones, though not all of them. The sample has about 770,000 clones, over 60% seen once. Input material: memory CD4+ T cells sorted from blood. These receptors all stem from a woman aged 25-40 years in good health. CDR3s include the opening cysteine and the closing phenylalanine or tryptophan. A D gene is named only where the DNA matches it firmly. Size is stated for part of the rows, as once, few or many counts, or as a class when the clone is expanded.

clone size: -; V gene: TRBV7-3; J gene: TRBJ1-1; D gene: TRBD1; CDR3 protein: CASSSQTGIGTEAFF; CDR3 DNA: TGTGCCAGCAGCTCGCAGACAGGGATCGGCACTGAAGCTTTCTTT
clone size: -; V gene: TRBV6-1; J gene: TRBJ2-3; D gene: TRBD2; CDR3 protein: CASRWGLAGEGTQYF; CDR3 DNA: TGTGCCAGCAGATGGGGACTAGCGGGAGAGGGTACGCAGTATTTT
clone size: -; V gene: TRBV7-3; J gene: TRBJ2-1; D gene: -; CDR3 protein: CASSLSSIYNEQFF; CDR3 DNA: TGTGCCAGCAGCTTATCTTCCATCTACAATGAGCAGTTCTTC
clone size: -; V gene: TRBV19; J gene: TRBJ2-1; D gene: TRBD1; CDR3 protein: CASSPRTGQDNEQFF; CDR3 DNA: TGTGCCAGTAGTCCCCGGACAGGTCAGGACAATGAGCAGTTCTTC
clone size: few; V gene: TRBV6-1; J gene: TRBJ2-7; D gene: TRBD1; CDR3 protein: CASRGTATGEQYF; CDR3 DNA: TGTGCCAGCAGGGGGACAGCCACCGGGGAGCAGTACTTC
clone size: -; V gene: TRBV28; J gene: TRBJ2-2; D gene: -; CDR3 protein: CASIEGPGNGELFF; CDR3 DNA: TGTGCCAGCATAGAAGGGCCGGGTAACGGGGAGCTGTTTTTT
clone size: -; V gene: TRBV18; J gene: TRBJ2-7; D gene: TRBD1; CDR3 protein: CASSARTGGKVDEQYF; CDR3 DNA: TGTGCCAGCTCTGCTCGGACAGGGGGCAAGGTCGACGAGCAGTACTTC
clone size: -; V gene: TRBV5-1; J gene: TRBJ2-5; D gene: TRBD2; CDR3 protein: CASSSPGLETWETQYF; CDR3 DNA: TGCGCCAGCAGCTCGCCGGGACTAGAAACCTGGGAGACCCAGTACTTC
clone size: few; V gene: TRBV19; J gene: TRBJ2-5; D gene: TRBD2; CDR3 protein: CASSPMAGVGETQYF; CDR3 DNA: TGTGCCAGTAGCCCGATGGCGGGAGTGGGAGAGACCCAGTACTTC
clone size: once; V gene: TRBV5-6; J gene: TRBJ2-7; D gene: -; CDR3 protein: CASSLVSGTYEQYF; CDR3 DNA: TGTGCCAGCAGCTTGGTTTCAGGGACCTACGAGCAGTACTTC
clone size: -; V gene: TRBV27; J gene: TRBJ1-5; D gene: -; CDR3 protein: CASSFSGTKYNQPQHF; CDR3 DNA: TGTGCCAGCAGCTTTTCCGGGACAAAGTATAATCAGCCCCAGCATTTT
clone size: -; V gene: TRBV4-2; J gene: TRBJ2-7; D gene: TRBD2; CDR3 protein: CASSATSGRSYEQYF; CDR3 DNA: TGTGCCAGCAGCGCCACTAGCGGGAGGTCCTACGAGCAGTACTTC
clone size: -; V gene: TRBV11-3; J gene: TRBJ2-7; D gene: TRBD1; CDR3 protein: CASSPRTGKEQYF; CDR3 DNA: TGTGCCAGCAGCCCCAGGACAGGCAAGGAGCAGTACTTC
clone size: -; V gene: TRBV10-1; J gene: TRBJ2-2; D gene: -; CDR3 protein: CASSEGAQGIGELFF; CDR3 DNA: TGCGCCAGCAGTGAGGGGGCCCAAGGCATCGGGGAGCTGTTTTTT
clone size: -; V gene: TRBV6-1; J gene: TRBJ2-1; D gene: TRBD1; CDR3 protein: CAALTGDNEQFF; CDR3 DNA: TGTGCCGCCCTGACAGGGGACAATGAGCAGTTCTTC
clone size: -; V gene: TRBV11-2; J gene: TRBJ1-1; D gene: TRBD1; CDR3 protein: CASRSYRGQRTEAFF; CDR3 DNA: TGTGCCAGCAGGTCCTACAGGGGGCAGAGGACTGAAGCTTTCTTT
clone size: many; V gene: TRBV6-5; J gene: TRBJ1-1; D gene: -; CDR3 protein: CASSYGSDFNTEAFF; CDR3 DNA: TGTGCCAGCAGTTACGGGTCAGACTTTAACACTGAAGCTTTCTTT
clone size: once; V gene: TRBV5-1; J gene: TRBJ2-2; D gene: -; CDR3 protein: CASSLVGTSNTGELFF; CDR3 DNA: TGCGCCAGCAGCTTGGTAGGGACTTCGAACACCGGGGAGCTGTTTTTT
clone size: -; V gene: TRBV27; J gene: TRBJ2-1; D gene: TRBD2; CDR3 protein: CASSLWGEGYNEQFF; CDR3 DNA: TGTGCCAGCAGTTTATGGGGGGAGGGGTACAATGAGCAGTTCTTC
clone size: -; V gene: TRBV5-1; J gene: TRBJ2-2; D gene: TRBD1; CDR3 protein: CASSTSPTGVNTGELFF; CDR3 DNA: TGCGCCAGCAGCACCTCCCCGACAGGGGTTAACACCGGGGAGCTGTTTTTT
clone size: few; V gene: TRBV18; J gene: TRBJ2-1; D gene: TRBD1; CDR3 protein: CASSRTGGNEQFF; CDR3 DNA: TGTGCCAGCTCAAGGACAGGGGGAAATGAGCAGTTCTTC
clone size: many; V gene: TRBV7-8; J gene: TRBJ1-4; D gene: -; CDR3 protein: CASSLWGGGEKLFF; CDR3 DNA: TGTGCCAGCAGCTTATGGGGAGGAGGGGAAAAACTGTTTTTT
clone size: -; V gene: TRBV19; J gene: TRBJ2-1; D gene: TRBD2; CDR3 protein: CASKIGTSGYNEQFF; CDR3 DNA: TGTGCCAGTAAGATAGGCACTAGCGGTTACAATGAGCAGTTCTTC
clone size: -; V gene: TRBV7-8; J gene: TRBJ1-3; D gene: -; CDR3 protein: CASSPLPGEKGSSGNTIYF; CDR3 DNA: TGTGCCAGCAGCCCCCTCCCCGGGGAGAAGGGAAGCTCTGGAAACACCATATATTTT
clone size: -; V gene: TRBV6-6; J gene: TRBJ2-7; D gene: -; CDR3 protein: CASSASGHQYEQYF; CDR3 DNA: TGTGCCAGCAGTGCGTCGGGACACCAGTACGAGCAGTACTTC
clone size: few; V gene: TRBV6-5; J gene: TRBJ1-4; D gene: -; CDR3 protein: CASRDTDNEKLFF; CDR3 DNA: TGTGCCAGCAGAGACACGGATAATGAAAAACTGTTTTTT
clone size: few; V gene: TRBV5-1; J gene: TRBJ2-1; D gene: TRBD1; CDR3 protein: CASSRDSVSYNEQFF; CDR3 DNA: TGCGCCAGCAGTAGGGACAGTGTGTCCTACAATGAGCAGTTCTTC
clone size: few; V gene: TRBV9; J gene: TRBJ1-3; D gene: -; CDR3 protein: CASSVDAGKLEGPSGNTIYF; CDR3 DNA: TGTGCCAGCAGCGTAGATGCAGGGAAATTAGAGGGGCCCTCTGGAAACACCATATATTTT
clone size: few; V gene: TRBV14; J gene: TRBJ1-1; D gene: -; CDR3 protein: CASSRQSEAFF; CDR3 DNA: TGTGCCAGCAGCCGACAGTCTGAAGCTTTCTTT
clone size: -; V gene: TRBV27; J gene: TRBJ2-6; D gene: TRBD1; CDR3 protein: CASAGTGRSGANVLTF; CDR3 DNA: TGTGCCAGCGCCGGGACAGGGCGGTCTGGGGCCAACGTCCTGACTTTC